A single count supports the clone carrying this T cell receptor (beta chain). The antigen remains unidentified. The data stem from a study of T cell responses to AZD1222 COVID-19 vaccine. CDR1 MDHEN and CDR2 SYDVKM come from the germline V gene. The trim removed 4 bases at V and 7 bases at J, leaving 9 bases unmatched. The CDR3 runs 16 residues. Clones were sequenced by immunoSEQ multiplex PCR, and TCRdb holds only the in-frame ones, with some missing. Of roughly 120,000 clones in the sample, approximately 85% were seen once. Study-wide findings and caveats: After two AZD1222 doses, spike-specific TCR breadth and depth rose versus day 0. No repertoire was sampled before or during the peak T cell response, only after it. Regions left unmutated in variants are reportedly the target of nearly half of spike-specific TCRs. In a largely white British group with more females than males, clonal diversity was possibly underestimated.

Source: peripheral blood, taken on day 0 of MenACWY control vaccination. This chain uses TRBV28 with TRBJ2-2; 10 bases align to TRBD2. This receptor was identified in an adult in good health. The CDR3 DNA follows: TGTGCCAGCAGTTCCACTATAGCGGGAGGAATCGGGGAGCTGTTTTTT. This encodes CASSSTIAGGIGELFF. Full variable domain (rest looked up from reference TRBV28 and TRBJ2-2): DVKVTQSSRYLVKRTGEKVFLECVQDMDHENMFWYRQDPGLGLRLIYFSYDVKMKEKGDIPEGYSVSREKKERFSLILESASTNQTSMYLCASSSTIAGGIGELFFGEGSRLTVL.